Given below is one T cell receptor beta chain in context. The antigen is not known. The sample comes from a study of cytomegalovirus exposure and HLA in healthy donors. General observations from the study: The study recorded 164 TCR beta chains that were cytomegalovirus-associated.

60 Vbeta and 13 Jbeta primers were used in PCR. Repertoires were generated with immunoSEQ multiplex PCR, while TCRdb's copy carries only in-frame clones and drops some. The table includes 65,000 to 95,000 clones, roughly 70% detected once. From germline, CDR1 is SNHLY and CDR2 FYNNEI. This CDR3 contains 15 residues. V lost 7 bases and J lost 1; bases outside the gene matches: 7. Participants comprised healthy donors of bone marrow. The source is a man between 65 and 79 years old in good health and CMV-seronegative. The chain is built from TRBV2 and TRBJ2-7; 10 nucleotides match TRBD1. Sequences were obtained from PBMCs. The CDR3 loop is CASNPRQGASYEQYF. The CDR3 DNA sequence: TGTGCCAGCAACCCTAGACAGGGGGCGTCCTACGAGCAGTACTTC.